Listed here are 13 T cell receptor beta chains from one sample, sequenced in a study of graft-versus-host responses after intestinal transplantation. The assay was immunoSEQ multiplex PCR, and TCRdb's table has in-frame clones only and misses some. Of tens of thousands of clones in the sample, over 85% were seen once. Specimen: PBMCs, collected 26 days after transplant. The receptors stem from a human patient who received an intestinal transplant, so some T cells may come from the graft donor.

This sequence joins TRBV7-8 and TRBJ2-2, with 9 nucleotides matching TRBD1. Germline CDR1 reads SGHVS; CDR2 reads FQNEAQ. V gave up 2 bases and J gave up 1 base; unmatched junction bases: 5. The CDR3 length is 17 residues. In nucleotides, the CDR3 is TGTGCCAGCAGCTTATCGGGACAGGGCGAGAACACCGGGGAGCTGTTTTTT. This gives the protein CASSLSGQGENTGELFF.

This chain uses TRBV7-9 with TRBJ2-5; maybe TRBD1 (6 bases). The CDR3 length is 16 residues. V was cut by 5 bases and J by 5 bases, with 21 bases left in between. Per germline, CDR1 SEHNR and CDR2 FQNEAQ (reference sequence). CDR3 sequence reads: CASSPSTGSSGETQYF. The DNA of the CDR3 is TGTGCCAGCAGCCCATCAACAGGGTCGTCAGGGGAGACCCAGTACTTC.

The chain is built from TRBV10-1 and TRBJ2-2, with D tentatively TRBD2 (6 bases). With 3 bases removed from V and 2 bases from J, the gap between germline ends came to 10 bases. CDR1 WNHNN and CDR2 SYGVQD come from the germline V gene (reference sequence). CDR3 length: 15 residues. DNA for the CDR3: TGCGCCAGCAGTGAACGGCGGGAAAACACCGGGGAGCTGTTTTTT. Translation gives CASSERRENTGELFF.

The chain couples TRBV5-1 to TRBJ2-3, with TRBD2 matching over 8 bases. Trimming at V came to 1 base and at J to 4 bases, leaving 11 bases not matched to a gene. CDR3 length: 17 amino acids. CDR1 SGHRS and CDR2 YFSETQ come from the germline V gene. The CDR3 sequence is CASSLSDPAGVADTQYF. CDR3 DNA: TGCGCCAGCAGCTTGTCTGATCCAGCGGGAGTAGCAGATACGCAGTATTTT.

The sample holds one count of this clone. The gene calls are TRBV4-1 and TRBJ1-2, with D unclear. V lost 1 base to trimming and J lost 6 bases, with 12 bases between them. Per germline, CDR1 MGHRA and CDR2 YSYEKL. This CDR3 has 14 amino acids. The CDR3 loop is CASSQGGEGDGYTF. The CDR3 DNA follows: TGCGCCAGCAGCCAAGGGGGAGAGGGCGATGGCTACACCTTC.

The rearrangement joins TRBV6-5 to TRBJ1-5; 7 bases are shared with TRBD1. This CDR3 contains 15 residues. Trimming removed 0 bases from V and 5 bases from J; junction bases left unmatched: 4. The germline V gene encodes CDR1 MNHEY and CDR2 SVGAGI. The CDR3 region has the DNA TGTGCCAGCAGTTACTCCCGACAGGGAGATCAGCCCCAGCATTTT. Translating it yields CASSYSRQGDQPQHF.

This chain connects TRBV7-9 to TRBJ2-3, with TRBD1 matching over 9 bases. Germline V gene lookup returns CDR1 SEHNR and CDR2 FQNEAQ (reference sequence). The CDR3 runs 16 residues. Trimming removed 5 bases from V and 0 bases from J; junction bases left unmatched: 6. This CDR3 is CASSGLDRGSTDTQYF. In DNA form, the CDR3 reads TGTGCCAGCAGCGGACTAGACAGGGGGAGCACAGATACGCAGTATTTT.

The rearrangement links TRBV13 to TRBJ1-1; tentatively, D is TRBD1 (6 bases). Trimming stripped 6 bases from V and 7 bases from J, with 24 bases between. Germline V CDR1 and CDR2: PRHDT, FYEKMQ (reference sequence). CDR3 length: 16 amino acids. CDR3 sequence (DNA): TGTGCCAGCAGTCAATCGCCCGGGGGGGCGGAAGGTGAAGCTTTCTTT. Encoded protein: CASSQSPGGAEGEAFF.

The CDR3 reads CASSYRENGELFF. The CDR3 DNA reads TGTGCCAGCAGTTACCGGGAAAACGGGGAGCTGTTTTTT. This chain joins TRBV6-5 and TRBJ2-2, with D perhaps TRBD2 (5 bases). Germline V lookup: CDR1 MNHEY, CDR2 SVGAGI. Trimming took 2 bases from V and 7 from J, leaving 8 bases between them. The CDR3 is made up of 13 amino acids.

The chain has TRBV2 and TRBJ2-3; 7 bases match TRBD1. The junction had 12 bases not matched to a gene; V was cut back by 4 bases and J by 2 bases. The CDR3 has 17 amino acids. In germline, CDR1 is SNHLY, CDR2 FYNNEI. The CDR3 region is CASSGGGRGKLTDTQYF. The DNA of the CDR3 is TGTGCCAGCAGTGGAGGGGGCAGGGGGAAGCTCACAGATACGCAGTATTTT.

The chain joins TRBV19 to TRBJ1-1; TRBD1 is a possible D gene (6 bases). The CDR3 extends over 19 amino acids. The ends were cut back, 3 bases at V and 3 bases at J, with 26 bases in the middle. Looked up from germline, CDR1 is LNHDA and CDR2 is SQIVND (reference sequence). The DNA of the CDR3 is TGTGCCAGTAGTATGGTCGCCCGAGGGCGGGGGCCCAGGGACACTGAAGCTTTCTTT. Translation: CASSMVARGRGPRDTEAFF.

The chain links TRBV9 to TRBJ1-3, with a tentative D call TRBD1 (5 bases). From germline, CDR1 is SGDLS and CDR2 YYNGEE. The germline V and J ends were trimmed by 2 bases and 0 bases, with 9 bases remaining between them. The CDR3 covers 15 residues. The CDR3: CASSVGGASGNTIYF. The CDR3 DNA is TGTGCCAGCAGCGTTGGCGGGGCCTCTGGAAACACCATATATTTT.

The chain combines TRBV5-1 with TRBJ2-3, with D tentatively TRBD2 (6 bases). The CDR3 totals 15 residues. Germline CDR1 SGHRS, CDR2 YFSETQ. V lost 0 bases, J lost 0 bases, and 8 bases lay in between. The CDR3 DNA reads as TGCGCCAGCAGCTTGGACAGCGGGAGCACAGATACGCAGTATTTT. This encodes CASSLDSGSTDTQYF.